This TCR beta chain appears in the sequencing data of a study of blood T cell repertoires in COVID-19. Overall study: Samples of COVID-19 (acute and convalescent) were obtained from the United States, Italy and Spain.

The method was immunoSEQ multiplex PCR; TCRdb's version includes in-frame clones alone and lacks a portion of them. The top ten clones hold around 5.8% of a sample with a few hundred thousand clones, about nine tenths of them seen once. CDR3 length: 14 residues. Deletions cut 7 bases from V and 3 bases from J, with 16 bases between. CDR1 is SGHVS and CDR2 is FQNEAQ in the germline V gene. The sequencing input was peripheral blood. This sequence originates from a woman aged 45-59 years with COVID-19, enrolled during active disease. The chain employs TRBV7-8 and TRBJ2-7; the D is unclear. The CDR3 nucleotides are TGTGCCAGCACCTACCGTGAACCGCACTACGAGCAGTACTTC. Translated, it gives CASTYREPHYEQYF.